The TCR beta chain under discussion was sequenced for a study of cytomegalovirus exposure and HLA in healthy donors. Study-level information: Roughly 85 million unique TCRs from HLA-typed donors made up an early data release. Study-wide results and caveats: Solely CMV serostatus was available to characterize immune exposure. Researchers counted roughly 160 TCR beta chains as cytomegalovirus-associated.

As regards this clone: Its antigen remains unidentified.

The PCR employed 60 Vbeta primers together with 13 Jbeta primers. Repertoires were generated with immunoSEQ multiplex PCR, while TCRdb's copy carries only in-frame clones and drops some. The table shows around 80,000 clones, with roughly 65% occurring only once. Between the trimmed V and J ends, which lost 0 bases and 4 bases, there was a span of 12 bases. The CDR3 has 15 residues. In germline, CDR1 is SGHDT, CDR2 YYEEEE. Sequences were obtained from PBMCs. The V and J genes are TRBV5-6 and TRBJ2-3; D perhaps matches TRBD2 (7 bases). The TCR originated in a male donor in good health and CMV-seropositive. CDR3 residues: CASSLGHGGPDTQYF. Written as DNA, the CDR3 is TGTGCCAGCAGCTTGGGCCACGGGGGGCCAGATACGCAGTATTTT.